A single sample is the source of the 6 T cell receptor beta chains below, sequenced in a study of blood T cell repertoires in COVID-19 (dated by TCRdb to about 2020). The library was obtained by the immunoSEQ multiplex PCR assay. Entries here come from immuneACCESS through TCRdb and include only in-frame sequences with V and J called. Some clones fail to appear in such tables; in the studies checked, an unresolved V gene covers under half of the shortfall, and the cause of the remainder is unknown. Recorded for this sample are over 100,000 clones; over 85% of them occurred a single time. Together, the top ten hold 1.5% to 2% of the sample. Source material: peripheral blood. The receptors derive from a woman in her forties or fifties with COVID-19, enrolled during active disease.

The chain combines TRBV5-1 with TRBJ1-1; possible D gene TRBD1, 6 bases. Germline V gene data show CDR1 as SGHRS and CDR2 as YFSETQ. Trimming took 4 bases from V and 5 from J, leaving 12 bases between them. The CDR3 spans 13 residues. CDR3 residues: CASSQGGGTEAFF. Written as DNA, the CDR3 is TGCGCCAGCAGCCAAGGGGGAGGGACTGAAGCTTTCTTT.

The V gene is TRBV10-3, the J gene TRBJ1-6, with D unresolved. The CDR3 consists of 14 residues. Trimming pared 10 bases from V and 6 bases from J, leaving 16 bases between. Germline values: CDR1 ENHRY, CDR2 SYGVKD. The CDR3 DNA reads TGTGCCACCCACGTCCAGGCCACTAATTCACCCCTCCACTTT. Protein product: CATHVQATNSPLHF.

The CDR3 DNA sequence: TGTGCCATCAGTCCGGGACAGGGTGGAGAGACCCAGTACTTC. Amino acids: CAISPGQGGETQYF. The chain joins TRBV10-3 to TRBJ2-5, with 9 nucleotides matching TRBD1. CDR3 length: 14 amino acids. Germline CDR1 is ENHRY and CDR2 is SYGVKD. After removal of 5 bases from V and 4 bases from J, the junction contained 5 bases not matched to a gene.

This CDR3 reads CATSEFSGGDSYNEQFF. CDR3 sequence (DNA): TGTGCCACCAGTGAATTTAGCGGGGGGGATTCCTACAATGAGCAGTTCTTC. The chain has TRBV24-1 and TRBJ2-1; TRBD2 aligns across 11 bases. The germline V gene encodes CDR1 KGHDR and CDR2 SFDVKD. Trimming removed 4 bases from V and 1 base from J; junction bases left unmatched: 5. This CDR3 spans 17 amino acids.

This chain joins TRBV11-2 and TRBJ1-5, with D tentatively TRBD1 (5 bases). Germline V CDR1 and CDR2: SGHAT, FQNNGV. V was pared by 3 bases and J by 6 bases, with 12 bases between. The CDR3 totals 14 residues. CDR3 residues: CASSLGGVVQPQHF. The CDR3 DNA reads as TGTGCCAGCAGCTTGGGGGGGGTGGTTCAGCCCCAGCATTTT. Full variable domain (missing parts from reference TRBV11-2 and TRBJ1-5): EAGVAQSPRYKIIEKRQSVAFWCNPISGHATLYWYQQILGQGPKLLIQFQNNGVVDDSQLPKDRFSAERLKGVDSTLKIQPAKLEDSAVYLCASSLGGVVQPQHFGDGTRLSIL.

The chain uses TRBV10-3 and TRBJ1-1; no clear D. Trimming removed 4 bases from V and 0 bases from J, with 12 bases in between. CDR1 ENHRY and CDR2 SYGVKD come from the germline V gene. The CDR3 is made up of 15 amino acids. CDR3 in amino acids: CAISVVEGMNTEAFF. The DNA for the CDR3 is TGTGCCATCAGTGTTGTAGAGGGTATGAACACTGAAGCTTTCTTT.